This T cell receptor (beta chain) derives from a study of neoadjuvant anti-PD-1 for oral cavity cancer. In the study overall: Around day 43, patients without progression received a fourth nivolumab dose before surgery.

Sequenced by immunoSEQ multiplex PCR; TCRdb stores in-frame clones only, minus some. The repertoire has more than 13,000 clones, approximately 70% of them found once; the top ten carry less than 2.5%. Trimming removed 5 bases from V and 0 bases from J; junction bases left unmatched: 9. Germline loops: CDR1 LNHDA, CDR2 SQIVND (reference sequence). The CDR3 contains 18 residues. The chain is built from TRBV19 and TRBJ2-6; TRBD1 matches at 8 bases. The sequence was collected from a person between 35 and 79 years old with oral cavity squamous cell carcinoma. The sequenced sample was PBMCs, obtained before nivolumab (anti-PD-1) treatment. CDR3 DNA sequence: TGTGCCAGTAGTGCCAGACAGGGGAAATCCTCTGGGGCCAACGTCCTGACTTTC. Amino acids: CASSARQGKSSGANVLTF.